The rows below give T cell receptor beta chains drawn from one sample of a study of blood T cell repertoires in COVID-19. Libraries were prepared by immunoSEQ multiplex PCR; TCRdb keeps only in-frame clonotypes and omits some of them. The profile covers approximately 130,000 clones, with around 81% appearing a single time and more than 10% taken by the ten largest. Specimen: peripheral blood. The receptors originated from a human donor in a cohort sampled during active COVID-19. The CDR3 runs from the conserved cysteine through the conserved F or W. Each record gives: V gene, clone size, J gene, D gene, CDR3 protein, CDR3 DNA. A D gene is named only where the DNA matches it firmly. Clone sizes are given selectively: once, few, many, or a class where the clone is expanded.

v_call: TRBV10-2; clone_size: -; j_call: TRBJ2-5; d_call: -; cdr3_aa: CASNLGGGRETQYF; cdr3_nt: TGCGCCAGCAACCTCGGAGGAGGTCGAGAGACCCAGTACTTC
v_call: TRBV11-2; clone_size: once; j_call: TRBJ1-1; d_call: -; cdr3_aa: CASSPIRGTEAFF; cdr3_nt: TGTGCCAGCAGCCCAATCAGGGGCACTGAAGCTTTCTTT
v_call: TRBV6-5; clone_size: -; j_call: TRBJ1-2; d_call: TRBD1; cdr3_aa: CASSRDSDYGYTF; cdr3_nt: TGTGCCAGCAGTAGGGACAGTGACTATGGCTACACCTTC
v_call: TRBV15; clone_size: -; j_call: TRBJ2-2; d_call: TRBD1; cdr3_aa: CATSRDTGGPGGELFF; cdr3_nt: TGTGCCACCAGCAGAGATACAGGGGGCCCGGGCGGGGAGCTGTTTTTT
v_call: TRBV7-2; clone_size: once; j_call: TRBJ2-7; d_call: -; cdr3_aa: CASSSRQGGWREQYF; cdr3_nt: TGTGCCAGCAGCTCCCGACAGGGAGGCTGGAGGGAGCAGTACTTC
v_call: TRBV30; clone_size: -; j_call: TRBJ1-4; d_call: TRBD1; cdr3_aa: CAWQPWTGAAEKLFF; cdr3_nt: TGTGCCTGGCAACCATGGACAGGGGCGGCTGAAAAACTGTTTTTT
v_call: TRBV7-2; clone_size: -; j_call: TRBJ2-3; d_call: TRBD2; cdr3_aa: CASTQLAGATTDTQYF; cdr3_nt: TGTGCCAGCACCCAACTAGCGGGGGCAACCACAGATACGCAGTATTTT
v_call: TRBV7-9; clone_size: -; j_call: TRBJ2-5; d_call: TRBD1; cdr3_aa: CASSYGTGQETQYF; cdr3_nt: TGTGCCAGCAGCTACGGGACAGGCCAAGAGACCCAGTACTTC
v_call: TRBV20-1; clone_size: once; j_call: TRBJ1-5; d_call: -; cdr3_aa: CSASARGRGNQPQHF; cdr3_nt: TGCAGTGCTAGTGCCAGGGGACGTGGCAATCAGCCCCAGCATTTT
v_call: TRBV6-6; clone_size: few; j_call: TRBJ2-7; d_call: -; cdr3_aa: CASLQQGSSYEQYF; cdr3_nt: TGTGCCAGTCTTCAACAGGGATCTTCCTACGAGCAGTACTTC
v_call: TRBV7-2; clone_size: -; j_call: TRBJ2-2; d_call: TRBD2; cdr3_aa: CASSYPLAGGHTGELFF; cdr3_nt: TGTGCCAGCAGCTACCCCCTAGCGGGGGGCCACACCGGGGAGCTGTTTTTT
v_call: TRBV15; clone_size: -; j_call: TRBJ1-5; d_call: -; cdr3_aa: CATSRVQGGNQPQHF; cdr3_nt: TGTGCCACCAGCAGAGTACAGGGTGGCAATCAGCCCCAGCATTTT
v_call: TRBV27; clone_size: few; j_call: TRBJ1-1; d_call: -; cdr3_aa: CASSLSRAGARSRNTEAFF; cdr3_nt: TGTGCCAGCAGTTTATCGAGGGCAGGGGCCCGCTCACGGAACACTGAAGCTTTCTTT
v_call: TRBV5-4; clone_size: -; j_call: TRBJ2-7; d_call: TRBD2; cdr3_aa: CASSFSGGGAYRPYEQYF; cdr3_nt: TGTGCCAGCAGCTTTTCCGGCGGGGGGGCTTATAGGCCCTACGAGCAGTACTTC
v_call: TRBV5-1; clone_size: once; j_call: TRBJ2-1; d_call: -; cdr3_aa: CASSPGVSYNEQFF; cdr3_nt: TGCGCCAGCAGCCCCGGGGTCTCCTACAATGAGCAGTTCTTC
v_call: TRBV12-3/TRBV12-4; clone_size: -; j_call: TRBJ2-5; d_call: TRBD2; cdr3_aa: CASSAGLGETQYF; cdr3_nt: TGTGCCAGCAGCGCGGGACTAGGAGAGACCCAGTACTTC
v_call: TRBV15; clone_size: once; j_call: TRBJ2-2; d_call: TRBD2; cdr3_aa: CATSRDLAGALSTGELFF; cdr3_nt: TGTGCCACCAGCAGAGACCTAGCGGGGGCCCTATCCACCGGGGAGCTGTTTTTT
v_call: TRBV12-3/TRBV12-4; clone_size: -; j_call: TRBJ1-2; d_call: -; cdr3_aa: CASSPTRGFVDTF; cdr3_nt: TGTGCCAGCAGTCCCACACGGGGTTTCGTGGACACCTTC